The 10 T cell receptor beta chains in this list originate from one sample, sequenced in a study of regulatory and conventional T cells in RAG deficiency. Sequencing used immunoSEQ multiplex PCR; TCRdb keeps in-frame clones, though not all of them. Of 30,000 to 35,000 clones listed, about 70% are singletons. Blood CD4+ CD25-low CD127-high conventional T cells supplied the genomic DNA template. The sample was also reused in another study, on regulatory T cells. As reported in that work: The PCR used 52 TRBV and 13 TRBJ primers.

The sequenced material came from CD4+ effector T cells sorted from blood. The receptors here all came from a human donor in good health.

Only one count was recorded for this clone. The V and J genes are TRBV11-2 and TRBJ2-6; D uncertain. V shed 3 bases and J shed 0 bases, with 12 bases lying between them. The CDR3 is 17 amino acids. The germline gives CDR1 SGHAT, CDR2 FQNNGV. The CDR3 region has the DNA TGTGCCAGCAGCTTTCCGCCAGGTAGCTCTGGGGCCAACGTCCTGACTTTC. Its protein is CASSFPPGSSGANVLTF.

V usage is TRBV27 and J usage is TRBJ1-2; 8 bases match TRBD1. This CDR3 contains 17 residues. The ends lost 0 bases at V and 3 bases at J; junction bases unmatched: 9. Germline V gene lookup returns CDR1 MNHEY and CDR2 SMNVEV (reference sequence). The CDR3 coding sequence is TGTGCCAGCAGTTTATCCCCCCGGACAGGGTCTGACTATGGCTACACCTTC. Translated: CASSLSPRTGSDYGYTF.

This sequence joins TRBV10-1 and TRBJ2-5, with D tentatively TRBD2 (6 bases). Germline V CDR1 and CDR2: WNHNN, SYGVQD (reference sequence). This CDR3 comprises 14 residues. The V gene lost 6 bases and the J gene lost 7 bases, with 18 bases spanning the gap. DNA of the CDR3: TGCGCCAGCAGCCACAGGTGTGTGGGAGGGACCCAGTACTTC. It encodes CASSHRCVGGTQYF.

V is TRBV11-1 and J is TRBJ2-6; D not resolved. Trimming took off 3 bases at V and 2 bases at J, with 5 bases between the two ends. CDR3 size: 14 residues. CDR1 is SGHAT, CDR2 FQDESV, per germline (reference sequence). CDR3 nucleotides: TGTGCCAGCAGCTTTATAGCTGGGGCCAACGTCCTGACTTTC. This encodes CASSFIAGANVLTF. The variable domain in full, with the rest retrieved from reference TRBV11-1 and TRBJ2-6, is EAEVAQSPRYKITEKSQAVAFWCDPISGHATLYWYRQILGQGPELLVQFQDESVVDDSQLPKDRFSAERLKGVDSTLKIQPAELGDSAMYLCASSFIAGANVLTFGAGSRLTVL.

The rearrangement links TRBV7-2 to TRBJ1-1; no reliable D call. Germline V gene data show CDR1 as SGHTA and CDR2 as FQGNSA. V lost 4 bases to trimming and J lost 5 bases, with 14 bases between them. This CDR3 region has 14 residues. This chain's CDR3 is CASSSQGIRTEAFF. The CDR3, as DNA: TGTGCCAGCAGCTCCCAAGGGATCCGAACTGAAGCTTTCTTT.

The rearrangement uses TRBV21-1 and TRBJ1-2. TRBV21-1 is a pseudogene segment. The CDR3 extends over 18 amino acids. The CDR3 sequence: CASSKQESRRTLLYGYTF. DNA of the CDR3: TGTGCCAGCAGCAAACAGGAAAGTCGTAGGACGTTACTTTATGGCTACACCTTC.

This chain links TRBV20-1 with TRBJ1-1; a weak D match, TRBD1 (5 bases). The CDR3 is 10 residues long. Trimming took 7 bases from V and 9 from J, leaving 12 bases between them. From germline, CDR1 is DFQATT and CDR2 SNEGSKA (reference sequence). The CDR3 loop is CSVVRVQAFF. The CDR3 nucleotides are TGCAGTGTAGTCAGGGTGCAAGCTTTCTTT.

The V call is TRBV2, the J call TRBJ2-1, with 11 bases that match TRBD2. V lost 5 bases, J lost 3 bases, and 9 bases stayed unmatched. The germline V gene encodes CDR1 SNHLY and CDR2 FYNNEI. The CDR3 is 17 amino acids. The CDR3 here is CASSRIGTSGFYNEQFF. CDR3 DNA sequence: TGTGCCAGCAGTCGTATCGGGACTAGCGGCTTCTACAATGAGCAGTTCTTC.

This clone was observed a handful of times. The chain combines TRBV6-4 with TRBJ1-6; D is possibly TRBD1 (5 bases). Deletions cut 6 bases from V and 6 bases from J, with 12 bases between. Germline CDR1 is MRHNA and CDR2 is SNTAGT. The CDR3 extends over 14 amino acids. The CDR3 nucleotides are TGTGCCAGCAGACGGATTCAGGGTAATTCACCCCTCCACTTT. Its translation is CASRRIQGNSPLHF.

The CDR3 DNA sequence: TGTGCCAGTATCTCCAACGCGGGATTTGGCAATCAGCCCCAGCATTTT. This translates into CASISNAGFGNQPQHF. V and J are TRBV19 and TRBJ1-5; D ambiguous. The CDR3 runs 16 residues. With 7 bases removed from V and 2 bases from J, the gap between germline ends came to 18 bases. Germline V gene sequence: CDR1 LNHDA, CDR2 SQIVND (reference sequence).